This T cell receptor beta chain comes out of a study of identical twins. This clonotype was recorded a few times. The CDR3 is 13 residues long. Trimming removed 5 bases at V and 6 bases at J, with 14 bases between. The germline CDR1 and CDR2 sequences are MDHEN and SYDVKM. With template switching, a universal primer site was added, and the cDNA carried unique molecular identifiers. TCRdb re-called the 5' RACE reads with MiXCR, one entry per CDR3 protein. The sample contains around 450,000 distinct CDR3 sequences, 14% of which appear only once. These records were also assigned to another study, of yellow fever vaccine responses in identical twins.

The chain links TRBV28 to TRBJ2-7, with D unclear. Sequenced: CD4+ T cells sorted from blood. This TCR derives from a woman under 30 in good health. The DNA of the CDR3 is TGTGCCAGCAGTCCAACGGTCCCCCCCGAGCAGTACTTC. It translates to CASSPTVPPEQYF. Together with reference TRBV28 and TRBJ2-7, the CDR3 gives the full variable domain: DVKVTQSSRYLVKRTGEKVFLECVQDMDHENMFWYRQDPGLGLRLIYFSYDVKMKEKGDIPEGYSVSREKKERFSLILESASTNQTSMYLCASSPTVPPEQYFGPGTRLTVT.